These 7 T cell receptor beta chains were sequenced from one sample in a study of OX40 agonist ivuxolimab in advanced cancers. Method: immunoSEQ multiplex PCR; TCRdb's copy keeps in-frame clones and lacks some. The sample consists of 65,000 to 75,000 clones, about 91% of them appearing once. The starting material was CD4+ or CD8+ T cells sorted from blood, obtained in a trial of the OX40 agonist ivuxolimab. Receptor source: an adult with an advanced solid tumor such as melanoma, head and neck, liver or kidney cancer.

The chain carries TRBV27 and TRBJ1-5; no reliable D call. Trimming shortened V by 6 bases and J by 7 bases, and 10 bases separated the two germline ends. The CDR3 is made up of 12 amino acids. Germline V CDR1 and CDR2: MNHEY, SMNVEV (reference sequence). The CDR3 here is CASRSVGQPQHF. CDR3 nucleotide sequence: TGTGCCAGCAGATCCGTCGGCCAGCCCCAGCATTTT.

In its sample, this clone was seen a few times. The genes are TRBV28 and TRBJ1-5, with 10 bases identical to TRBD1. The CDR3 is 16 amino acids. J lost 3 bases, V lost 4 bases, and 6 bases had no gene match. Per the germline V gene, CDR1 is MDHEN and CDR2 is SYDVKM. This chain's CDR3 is CASSSPGTGDNQPQHF. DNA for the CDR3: TGTGCCAGCAGTTCCCCCGGGACAGGGGACAATCAGCCCCAGCATTTT.

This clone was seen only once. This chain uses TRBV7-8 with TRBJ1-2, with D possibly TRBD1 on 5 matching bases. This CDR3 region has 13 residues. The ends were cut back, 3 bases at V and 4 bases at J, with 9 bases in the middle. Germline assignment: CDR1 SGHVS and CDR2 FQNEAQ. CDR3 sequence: CASSLSGSYGYTF. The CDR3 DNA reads TGTGCCAGCAGCTTGTCAGGGTCCTATGGCTACACCTTC.

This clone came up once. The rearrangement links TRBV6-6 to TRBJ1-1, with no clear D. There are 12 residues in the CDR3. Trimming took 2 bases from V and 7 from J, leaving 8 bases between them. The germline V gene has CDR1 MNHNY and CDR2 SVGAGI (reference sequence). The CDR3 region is CASSYGEVEAFF. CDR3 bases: TGTGCCAGCAGTTACGGGGAAGTTGAAGCTTTCTTT.

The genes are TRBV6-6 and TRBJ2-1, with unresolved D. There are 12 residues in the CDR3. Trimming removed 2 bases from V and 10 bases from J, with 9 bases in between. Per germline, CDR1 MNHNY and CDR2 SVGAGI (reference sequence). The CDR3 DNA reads TGTGCCAGCAGTTACATGCCCTCCGAGCAGTTCTTC. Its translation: CASSYMPSEQFF.

The CDR3 region has the DNA TGTGCCAGCAGCCCTATAACAGACCTAGGGGGTGGCTACACCTTC. This gives the protein CASSPITDLGGGYTF. The rearrangement joins TRBV5-6 to TRBJ1-2; perhaps TRBD1 as D (6 bases). The CDR3 is made up of 15 amino acids. CDR1 is SGHDT, CDR2 YYEEEE, per germline. V was pared by 4 bases and J by 7 bases, with 20 bases between.

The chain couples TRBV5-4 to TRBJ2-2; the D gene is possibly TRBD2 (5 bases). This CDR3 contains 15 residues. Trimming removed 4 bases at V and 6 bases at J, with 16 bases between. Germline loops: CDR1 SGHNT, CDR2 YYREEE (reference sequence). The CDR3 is CASSTRGGRAGELFF. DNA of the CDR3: TGTGCCAGCAGCACGAGAGGCGGGCGGGCCGGGGAGCTGTTTTTT.